The source of this TCR beta chain is a study of regulatory T cells in long-lasting Graves disease. This clonotype was detected many times. Sequencing libraries for TCR beta were prepared with iRepertoire HTBI primers and Arm-PCR of CDR3 regions. In TCRdb, the multiplex PCR reads were re-called with MiXCR into one record per CDR3 protein. The sample includes approximately 400,000 distinct CDR3 sequences, approximately 12% seen only once; the top ten take 15% to 20%. The time point: newly diagnosed GD, antithyroid drugs for less than 3 months. After RNA was extracted from PBMCs, the TCR library was made from it. The CDR3 sequence is 13 residues long. In germline, CDR1 is SGDLS, CDR2 YYNGEE. Trimming cost V 4 bases and J 3 bases, with 10 bases left between them. This same sample was also taken into another study, of T cells in Graves' hyperthyroidism and ophthalmopathy.

The clonotype comes from a woman under 30 with Graves disease. The sample consisted of peripheral blood mononuclear cells (PBMCs), taken at new diagnosis, from a patient treated with antithyroid drugs. This sequence joins TRBV9 and TRBJ1-1, with TRBD1 as a possible D gene (5 bases). The CDR3 DNA is TGTGCCAGCAGCTCCGGAGGGGACACTGAAGCTTTCTTT. It translates to CASSSGGDTEAFF. Together with reference TRBV9 and TRBJ1-1, the CDR3 gives the full variable domain: DSGVTQTPKHLITATGQRVTLRCSPRSGDLSVYWYQQSLDQGLQFLIQYYNGEERAKGNILERFSAQQFPDLHSELNLSSLELGDSALYFCASSSGGDTEAFFGQGTRLTVV.